This T cell receptor beta chain was sequenced in a study of cytomegalovirus exposure and HLA in healthy donors. The CDR3 runs 15 residues. Germline trimming cut 3 bases from V and 7 bases from J; bases unmatched to any gene: 8. The V gene's germline CDR1 is LNHDA and CDR2 SQIVND (reference sequence). Study-level findings and limits: The authors listed 150 to 200 TCR beta chains as cytomegalovirus-associated. Reports described diagnosis of cytomegalovirus status by the classifier as highly specific and sensitive. One later analysis reportedly identified an Asian-associated ancestry cluster that showed fewer N-insertions than the roughly 670-donor mean.

Points on this clone: The antigen remains undetermined.

Likely unrecorded immune exposures existed in these nominally healthy donors. Vbeta (60) and Jbeta (13) primers were used in the PCR. Produced via immunoSEQ multiplex PCR; TCRdb's table is partial and in-frame only. The data show fewer than 150,000 clones, about 80% seen once. The sample was PBMCs. The source is a woman in her 30s in good health and CMV-seropositive. V usage is TRBV19 and J usage is TRBJ2-5, with 10 bases aligning to TRBD2. CDR3 nucleotides: TGTGCCAGTAGTATCTCTAGCGGGGGCCAGGGGACCCAGTACTTC. This sequence encodes CASSISSGGQGTQYF.